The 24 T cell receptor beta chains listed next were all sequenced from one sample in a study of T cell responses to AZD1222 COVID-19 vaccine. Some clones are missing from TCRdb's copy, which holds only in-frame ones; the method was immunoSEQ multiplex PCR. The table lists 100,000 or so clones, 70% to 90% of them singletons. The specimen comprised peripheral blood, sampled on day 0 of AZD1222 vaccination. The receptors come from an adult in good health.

DNA for the CDR3: TGTGCCAGCAGCACAACCCCCCCCCGGAGGGCCGGGGCGACAGATACGCAGTATTTT. Translation gives CASSTTPPRRAGATDTQYF. The chain recombines TRBV11-2 with TRBJ2-3; D perhaps matches TRBD2 (6 bases). The ends were cut back, 5 bases at V and 3 bases at J, with 27 bases in the middle. The CDR3 covers 19 residues. Germline CDR1 and CDR2: SGHAT and FQNNGV.

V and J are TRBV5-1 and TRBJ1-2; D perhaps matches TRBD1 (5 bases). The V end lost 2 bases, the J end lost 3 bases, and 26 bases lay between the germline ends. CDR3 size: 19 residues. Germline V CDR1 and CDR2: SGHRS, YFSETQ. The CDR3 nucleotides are TGCGCCAGCAGCTTAGCATACCCCAAGACAGTGCGGAACGACTATGGCTACACCTTC. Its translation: CASSLAYPKTVRNDYGYTF.

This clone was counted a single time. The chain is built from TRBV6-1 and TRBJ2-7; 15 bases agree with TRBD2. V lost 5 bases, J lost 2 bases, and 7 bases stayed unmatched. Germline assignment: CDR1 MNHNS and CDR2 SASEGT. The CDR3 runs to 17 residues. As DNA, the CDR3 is TGTGCCAGCAGTAAAGGGACTAGCGGGAGGTTCGCCTACGAGCAGTACTTC. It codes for CASSKGTSGRFAYEQYF.

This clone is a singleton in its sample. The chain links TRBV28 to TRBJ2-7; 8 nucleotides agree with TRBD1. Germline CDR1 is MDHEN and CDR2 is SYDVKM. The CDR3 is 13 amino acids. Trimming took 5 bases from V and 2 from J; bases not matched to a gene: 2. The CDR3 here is CASSQQGAYEQYF. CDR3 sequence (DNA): TGTGCCAGCAGTCAACAGGGGGCCTACGAGCAGTACTTC. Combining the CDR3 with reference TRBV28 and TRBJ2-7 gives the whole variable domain DVKVTQSSRYLVKRTGEKVFLECVQDMDHENMFWYRQDPGLGLRLIYFSYDVKMKEKGDIPEGYSVSREKKERFSLILESASTNQTSMYLCASSQQGAYEQYFGPGTRLTVT.

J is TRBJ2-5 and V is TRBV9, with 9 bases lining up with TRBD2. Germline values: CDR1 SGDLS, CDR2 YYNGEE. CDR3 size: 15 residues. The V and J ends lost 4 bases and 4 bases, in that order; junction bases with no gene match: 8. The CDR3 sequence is CASSPPLAGGETQYF. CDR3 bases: TGTGCCAGCAGCCCACCACTAGCGGGTGGAGAGACCCAGTACTTC.

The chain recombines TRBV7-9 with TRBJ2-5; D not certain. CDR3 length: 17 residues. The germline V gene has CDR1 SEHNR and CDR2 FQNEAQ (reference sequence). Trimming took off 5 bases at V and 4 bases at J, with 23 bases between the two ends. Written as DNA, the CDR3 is TGTGCCAGCAGCGGAAAAATCGGTAGGAGCCTTACAGAGACCCAGTACTTC. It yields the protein CASSGKIGRSLTETQYF.

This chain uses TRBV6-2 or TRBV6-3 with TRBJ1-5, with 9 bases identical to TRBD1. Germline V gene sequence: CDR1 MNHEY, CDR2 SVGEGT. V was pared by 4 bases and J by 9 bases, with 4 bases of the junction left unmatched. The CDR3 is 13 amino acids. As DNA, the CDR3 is TGTGCCAGCAGTTGGACAGGGGATCGGCCCCAGCATTTT. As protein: CASSWTGDRPQHF.

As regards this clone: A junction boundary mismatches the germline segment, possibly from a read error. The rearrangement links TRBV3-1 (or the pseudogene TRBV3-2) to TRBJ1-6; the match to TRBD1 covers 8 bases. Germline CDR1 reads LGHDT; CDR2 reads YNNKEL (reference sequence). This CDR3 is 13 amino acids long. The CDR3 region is CASSQARQGSVQF. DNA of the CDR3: TGTGCCAGCAGCCAAGCCCGACAGGGGTCTGTCCAATTT.

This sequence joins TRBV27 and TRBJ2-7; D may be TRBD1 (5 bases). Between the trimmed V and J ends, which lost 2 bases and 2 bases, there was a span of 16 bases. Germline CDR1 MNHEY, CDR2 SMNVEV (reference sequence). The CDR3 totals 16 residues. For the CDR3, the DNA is TGTGCCAGCAGTTTACAGGGCCTCGCATCTGCCTACGAGCAGTACTTC. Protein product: CASSLQGLASAYEQYF.

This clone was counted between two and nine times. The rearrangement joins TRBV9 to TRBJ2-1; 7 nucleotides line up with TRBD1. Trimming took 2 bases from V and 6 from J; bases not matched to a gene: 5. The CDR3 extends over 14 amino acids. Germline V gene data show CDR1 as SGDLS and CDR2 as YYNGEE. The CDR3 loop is CASSVSGDSNEQFF. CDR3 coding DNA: TGTGCCAGCAGCGTGTCAGGGGACAGCAATGAGCAGTTCTTC.

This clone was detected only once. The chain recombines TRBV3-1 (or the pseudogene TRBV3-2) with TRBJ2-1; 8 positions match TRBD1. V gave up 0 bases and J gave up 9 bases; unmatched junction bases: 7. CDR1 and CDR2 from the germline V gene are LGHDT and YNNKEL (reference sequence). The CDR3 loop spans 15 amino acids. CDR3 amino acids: CASSQEDTGGPEQFF. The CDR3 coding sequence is TGTGCCAGCAGCCAAGAGGACACAGGGGGGCCTGAGCAGTTCTTC.

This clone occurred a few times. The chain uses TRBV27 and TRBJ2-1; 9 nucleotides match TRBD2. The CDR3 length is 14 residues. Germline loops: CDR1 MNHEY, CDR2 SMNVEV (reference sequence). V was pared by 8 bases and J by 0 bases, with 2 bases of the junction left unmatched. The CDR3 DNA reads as TGTGCCAGCTATAGCGGGAGCTCCTACAATGAGCAGTTCTTC. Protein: CASYSGSSYNEQFF.

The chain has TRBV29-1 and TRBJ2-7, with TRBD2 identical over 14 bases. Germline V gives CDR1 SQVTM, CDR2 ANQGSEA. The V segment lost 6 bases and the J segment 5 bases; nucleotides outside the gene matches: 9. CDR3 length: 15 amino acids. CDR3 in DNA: TGCAGCGTGGGGAAGACTAGCGGGAGGGGCGACGAGCAGTACTTC. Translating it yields CSVGKTSGRGDEQYF.

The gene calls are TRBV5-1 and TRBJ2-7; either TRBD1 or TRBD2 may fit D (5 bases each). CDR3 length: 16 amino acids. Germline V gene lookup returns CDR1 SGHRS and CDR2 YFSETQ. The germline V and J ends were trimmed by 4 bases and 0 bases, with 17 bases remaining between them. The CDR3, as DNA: TGCGCCAGCAGCCCGAGGGGCGGACTTAGCTCCTACGAGCAGTACTTC. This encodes CASSPRGGLSSYEQYF.

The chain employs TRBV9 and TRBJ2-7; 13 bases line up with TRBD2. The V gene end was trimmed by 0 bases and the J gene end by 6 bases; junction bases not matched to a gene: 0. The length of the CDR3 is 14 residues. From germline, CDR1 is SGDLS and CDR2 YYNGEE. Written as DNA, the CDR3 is TGTGCCAGCAGCGTAGGGACTAGCGGGAGCGAGCAGTACTTC. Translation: CASSVGTSGSEQYF.

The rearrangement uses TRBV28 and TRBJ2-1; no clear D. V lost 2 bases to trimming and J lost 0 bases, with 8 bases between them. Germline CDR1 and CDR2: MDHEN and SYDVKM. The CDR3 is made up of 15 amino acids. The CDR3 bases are TGTGCCAGCAGTTTACTCCAGAGCTCCTACAATGAGCAGTTCTTC. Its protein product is CASSLLQSSYNEQFF. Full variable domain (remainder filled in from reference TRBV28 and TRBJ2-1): DVKVTQSSRYLVKRTGEKVFLECVQDMDHENMFWYRQDPGLGLRLIYFSYDVKMKEKGDIPEGYSVSREKKERFSLILESASTNQTSMYLCASSLLQSSYNEQFFGPGTRLTVL.

The CDR3 nucleotides are TGCAGCGTTGCTATGGGGCTTAGCTCTGGAAACACCATATATTTT. This codes for CSVAMGLSSGNTIYF. The V gene is TRBV29-1, the J gene TRBJ1-3; tentatively, D is TRBD1 (5 bases). Germline V CDR1 and CDR2: SQVTM, ANQGSEA. The CDR3 has 15 residues. V was trimmed by 4 bases and J by 0 bases, leaving 13 bases between them.

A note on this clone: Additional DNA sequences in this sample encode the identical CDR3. This CDR3 is CASRDRGAGNTIYF. CDR3 nucleotide sequence: TGTGCCAGCAGGGACAGGGGCGCGGGAAACACCATATATTTT. V and J are TRBV2 and TRBJ1-3; 9 bases fit TRBD1. CDR3 length: 14 amino acids. Germline CDR1 and CDR2: SNHLY and FYNNEI. After removal of 6 bases from V and 4 bases from J, the junction contained 4 bases not matched to a gene.

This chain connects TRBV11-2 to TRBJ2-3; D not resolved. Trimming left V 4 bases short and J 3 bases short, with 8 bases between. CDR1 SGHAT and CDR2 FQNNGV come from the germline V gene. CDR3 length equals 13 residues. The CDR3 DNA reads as TGTGCCAGCAGCTGGGTAGTAACAGATACGCAGTATTTT. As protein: CASSWVVTDTQYF.

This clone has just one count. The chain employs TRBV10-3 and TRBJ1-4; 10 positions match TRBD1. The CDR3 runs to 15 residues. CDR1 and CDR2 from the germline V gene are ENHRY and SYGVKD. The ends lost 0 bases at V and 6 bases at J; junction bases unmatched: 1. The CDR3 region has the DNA TGTGCCATCAGTGAGTCGGGACAGGGGCATGAAAAACTGTTTTTT. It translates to CAISESGQGHEKLFF.

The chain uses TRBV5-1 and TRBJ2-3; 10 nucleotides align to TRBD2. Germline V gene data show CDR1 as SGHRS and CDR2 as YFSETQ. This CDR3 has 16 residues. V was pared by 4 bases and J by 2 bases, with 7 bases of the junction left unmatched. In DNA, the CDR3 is TGCGCCAGCAGCCCTAGACTAGCGGGCCACACAGATACGCAGTATTTT. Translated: CASSPRLAGHTDTQYF.

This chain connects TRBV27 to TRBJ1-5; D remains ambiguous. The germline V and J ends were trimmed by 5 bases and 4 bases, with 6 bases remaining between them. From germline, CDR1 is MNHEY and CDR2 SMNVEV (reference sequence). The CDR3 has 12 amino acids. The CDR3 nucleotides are TGTGCCAGCAGTCTACTGAATCAGCCCCAGCATTTT. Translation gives CASSLLNQPQHF.

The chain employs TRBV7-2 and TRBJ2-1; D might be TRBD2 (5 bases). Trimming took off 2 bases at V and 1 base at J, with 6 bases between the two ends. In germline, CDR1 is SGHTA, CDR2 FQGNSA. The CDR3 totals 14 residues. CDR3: CASSLTGSYNEQFF. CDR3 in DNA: TGTGCCAGCAGCTTAACGGGATCCTACAATGAGCAGTTCTTC.

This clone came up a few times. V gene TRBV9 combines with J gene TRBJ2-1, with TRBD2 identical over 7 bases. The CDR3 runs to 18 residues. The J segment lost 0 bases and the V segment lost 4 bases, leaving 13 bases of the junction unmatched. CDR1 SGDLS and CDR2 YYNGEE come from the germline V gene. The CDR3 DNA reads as TGTGCCAGCAGCCCCAGGGCCCGCGGGGGTATCTCCTACAATGAGCAGTTCTTC. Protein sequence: CASSPRARGGISYNEQFF.